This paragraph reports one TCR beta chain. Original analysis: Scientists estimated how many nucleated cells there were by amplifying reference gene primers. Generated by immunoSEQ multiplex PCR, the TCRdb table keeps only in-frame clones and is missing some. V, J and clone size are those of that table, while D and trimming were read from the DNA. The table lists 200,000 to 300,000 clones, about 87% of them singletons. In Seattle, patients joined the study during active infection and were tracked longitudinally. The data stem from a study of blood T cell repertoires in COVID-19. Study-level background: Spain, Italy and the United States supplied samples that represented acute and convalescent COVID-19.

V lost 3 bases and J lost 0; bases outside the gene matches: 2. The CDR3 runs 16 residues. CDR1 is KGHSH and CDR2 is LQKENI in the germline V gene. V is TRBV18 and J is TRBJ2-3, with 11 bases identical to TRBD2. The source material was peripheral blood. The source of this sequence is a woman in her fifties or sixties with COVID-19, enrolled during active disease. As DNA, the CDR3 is TGTGCCAGCTCACCCGGGACTAGCGGAAGCACAGATACGCAGTATTTT. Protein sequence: CASSPGTSGSTDTQYF.